This T cell receptor (beta chain) comes out of a study of post-analysis software for immune sequencing data. Study context: Progressive-relapsing, secondary progressive and relapsing-remitting multiple sclerosis were among the disease courses included. Study-wide results and caveats: Four or five TRBV segments were more frequent in patients than controls; TRBV5-6, TRBV5-1 and TRBV20-1 belonged to this group. Significantly lower normalized Chao1 diversity was seen in multiple sclerosis patients than in controls.

A few counts support this clonotype. Its antigen is unknown. In germline, CDR1 is MNHEY, CDR2 SVGEGT. This CDR3 region has 13 residues. V lost 2 bases and J 4 bases, leaving 8 bases between the germline ends. Unique molecular identifiers tagged the TCR beta cDNA libraries. T cells numbering 1 to 10 million yielded cDNA molecules that totaled roughly 500,000. In TCRdb, the PCR reads were re-called with MiXCR into one record per CDR3 protein. The sample lists some 690,000 distinct CDR3 sequences, 25% to 30% occurring once. The rearrangement joins TRBV6-2 or TRBV6-3 to TRBJ1-2; no clear D gene. The TCR was taken from a girl under 18 with multiple sclerosis. The sequencing sample was made of blood. The CDR3 nucleotides are TGTGCCAGCAGTTACCCATCGCCCTATGGCTACACCTTC. Translated: CASSYPSPYGYTF.